These 19 T cell receptor beta chains were all obtained from the same sample, sequenced in a study of cytomegalovirus exposure and HLA in healthy donors. The protocol was immunoSEQ multiplex PCR, while the TCRdb copy is restricted to in-frame clones and leaves out a portion. The sample lists 100,000 or so clones; more than 85% were seen once. Sequencing used PBMCs. All receptors come from a man between 18 and 35 years old in good health and CMV-seropositive.

The chain uses TRBV6-5 and TRBJ2-1, with TRBD2 identical over 10 bases. Germline CDR1 and CDR2: MNHEY and SVGAGI. This CDR3 has 13 amino acids. V lost 8 bases to trimming and J lost 6 bases; unmatched junction nucleotides: 4. CDR3 DNA: TGTGCCAGCGAAAGCGGGGGGGCCAATGAGCAGTTCTTC. This codes for CASESGGANEQFF.

This sequence joins TRBV6-5 and TRBJ2-7; 7 bases match TRBD1. The CDR3 sequence is 13 residues long. The V gene end was trimmed by 6 bases and the J gene end by 7 bases; junction bases not matched to a gene: 9. The germline gives CDR1 MNHEY, CDR2 SVGAGI. The CDR3 DNA reads as TGTGCCAGCAGACAAGAACAGGGGTCGGAGCAGTACTTC. This sequence encodes CASRQEQGSEQYF.

The chain carries TRBV7-2 and TRBJ2-3, with 8 nucleotides matching TRBD2. In germline, CDR1 is SGHTA, CDR2 FQGNSA. V shed 4 bases, J shed 6 bases, and the junction held 6 bases outside the gene matches. The CDR3 is made up of 14 amino acids. DNA of the CDR3: TGTGCCAGCAGCTCACTAGCGGAGGCCGATACGCAGTATTTT. It specifies CASSSLAEADTQYF.

The chain is built from TRBV5-6 and TRBJ2-5; 8 nucleotides line up with TRBD1. J lost 5 bases, V lost 2 bases, and 5 bases had no gene match. Per the germline V gene, CDR1 is SGHDT and CDR2 is YYEEEE. CDR3 size: 14 residues. The CDR3 region is CASSLGTGGETQYF. The CDR3, as DNA: TGTGCCAGCAGCTTAGGAACAGGGGGGGAGACCCAGTACTTC.

The rearrangement uses TRBV28 and TRBJ2-1; D is perhaps TRBD2 (6 bases). Trimming shortened V by 8 bases and J by 3 bases, and 17 bases separated the two germline ends. The CDR3 extends over 15 amino acids. CDR1 and CDR2 from the germline V gene are MDHEN and SYDVKM. The CDR3 DNA sequence: TGTGCCAGCTCGACAGCGGGCTTTAACTACAATGAGCAGTTCTTC. As protein: CASSTAGFNYNEQFF. Combining the CDR3 with reference TRBV28 and TRBJ2-1 gives the whole variable domain DVKVTQSSRYLVKRTGEKVFLECVQDMDHENMFWYRQDPGLGLRLIYFSYDVKMKEKGDIPEGYSVSREKKERFSLILESASTNQTSMYLCASSTAGFNYNEQFFGPGTRLTVL.

This rearrangement joins TRBV6-4 to TRBJ2-5; 11 bases are a match to TRBD2. J lost 5 bases, V lost 10 bases, and 6 bases had no gene match. Looked up from germline, CDR1 is MRHNA and CDR2 is SNTAGT. This CDR3 region has 13 residues. DNA for the CDR3: TGTGCCATCTATCTAGCGGGAGGCGAGACCCAGTACTTC. Protein sequence: CAIYLAGGETQYF.

The chain joins TRBV6-5 to TRBJ2-3, with D tentatively TRBD2 (6 bases). CDR1 and CDR2 from the germline V gene are MNHEY and SVGAGI. The CDR3 loop spans 14 amino acids. Between the trimmed V and J ends, which lost 7 bases and 4 bases, there was a span of 15 bases. The DNA of the CDR3 is TGTGCCAGCACCCAGACTAGGAGCTCAGATACGCAGTATTTT. Translation gives CASTQTRSSDTQYF.

The rearrangement uses TRBV27 and TRBJ1-3; 11 bases are shared with TRBD1. Trimming cost V 2 bases and J 0 bases; bases outside gene matches: 3. The germline V gene has CDR1 MNHEY and CDR2 SMNVEV (reference sequence). The CDR3 covers 17 residues. CDR3 nucleotide sequence: TGTGCCAGCAGTTTAGGGACAGGGGGATTCTCTGGAAACACCATATATTTT. Protein: CASSLGTGGFSGNTIYF.

This rearrangement joins TRBV10-3 to TRBJ2-7, with a weak D call TRBD1 (6 bases). This CDR3 has 13 amino acids. Per germline, CDR1 ENHRY and CDR2 SYGVKD. V dropped 4 bases and J dropped 3 bases, with 10 bases sitting between them. The CDR3 loop reads CAISAGTSYEQYF. CDR3 nucleotides: TGTGCCATCAGTGCCGGGACAAGCTACGAGCAGTACTTC.

The chain employs TRBV7-2 and TRBJ2-3; D gene unclear. This CDR3 comprises 15 residues. Germline V lookup: CDR1 SGHTA, CDR2 FQGNSA. V shed 1 base and J shed 4 bases, with 12 bases lying between them. The CDR3 DNA reads TGTGCCAGCAGCTTAGAGGCTAGTATGTCAGATACGCAGTATTTT. Translation gives CASSLEASMSDTQYF.

This clone was counted only a few times. V usage is TRBV9 and J usage is TRBJ2-5; TRBD2 agrees at 12 bases. V shed 0 bases, J shed 4 bases, and the junction held 10 bases outside the gene matches. The CDR3 extends over 18 amino acids. CDR1 and CDR2 from the germline V gene are SGDLS and YYNGEE. CDR3 region: CASSVGGLAGGLRETQYF. CDR3 bases: TGTGCCAGCAGCGTAGGAGGCCTAGCGGGGGGGCTTCGAGAGACCCAGTACTTC.

V usage is TRBV9 and J usage is TRBJ2-7, with 10 positions matching TRBD2. Germline V gene data show CDR1 as SGDLS and CDR2 as YYNGEE. Trimming at V came to 0 bases and at J to 3 bases, leaving 9 bases not matched to a gene. The CDR3 sequence is 17 residues long. CDR3 amino acids: CASSVEGSLAGVYEQYF. CDR3 nucleotide sequence: TGTGCCAGCAGCGTAGAAGGAAGCCTAGCGGGAGTCTACGAGCAGTACTTC.

This clone was counted once. The V call is TRBV14, the J call TRBJ2-7, with D tentatively TRBD2 (7 bases). Germline V gene lookup returns CDR1 SGHDN and CDR2 FVKESK. The CDR3 has 15 amino acids. V lost 1 base and J 4 bases, leaving 14 bases between the germline ends. The CDR3 here is CASSQAAGEGYEQYF. In nucleotides, the CDR3 is TGTGCCAGCAGCCAAGCTGCAGGGGAGGGTTACGAGCAGTACTTC. The full variable domain, with the rest looked up from reference TRBV14 and TRBJ2-7, is EAGVTQFPSHSVIEKGQTVTLRCDPISGHDNLYWYRRVMGKEIKFLLHFVKESKQDESGMPNNRFLAERTGGTYSTLKVQPAELEDSGVYFCASSQAAGEGYEQYFGPGTRLTVT.

The chain uses TRBV15 and TRBJ2-5, with 10 bases aligning to TRBD2. J was trimmed by 3 bases and V by 1 base; bases with no gene match: 14. The germline gives CDR1 LNHNV, CDR2 YYDKDF (reference sequence). CDR3 size: 19 residues. The CDR3 bases are TGTGCCACCAGCAGAGTGCGGTCGCTACTAGCGGGATTTGAAGAGACCCAGTACTTC. This codes for CATSRVRSLLAGFEETQYF.

The chain carries TRBV9 and TRBJ1-5; D not certain. V shed 4 bases and J shed 0 bases, with 11 bases lying between them. From germline, CDR1 is SGDLS and CDR2 YYNGEE. There are 15 residues in the CDR3. As DNA, the CDR3 is TGTGCCAGCAGCCCGACTCAATATAGCAATCAGCCCCAGCATTTT. It encodes CASSPTQYSNQPQHF.

The chain has TRBV5-4 and TRBJ1-2; no definite D call. V lost 0 bases and J 2 bases, leaving 5 bases between the germline ends. In germline, CDR1 is SGHNT, CDR2 YYREEE (reference sequence). The CDR3 covers 13 residues. Written as DNA, the CDR3 is TGTGCCAGCAGCTTGGAACGGAACTATGGCTACACCTTC. Translated, it gives CASSLERNYGYTF.

The J gene is TRBJ2-7, the V gene TRBV18; 11 nucleotides align to TRBD1. There are 17 residues in the CDR3. Germline-derived CDR1 and CDR2 are KGHSH and LQKENI. V was clipped by 0 bases and J by 5 bases; unmatched bases: 9. CDR3 residues: CASSPPGQGVSLHEQYF. In nucleotides, the CDR3 is TGTGCCAGCTCACCACCGGGACAGGGGGTTTCTCTCCACGAGCAGTACTTC.

V usage is TRBV19 and J usage is TRBJ2-4, with D hard to call. This CDR3 comprises 11 residues. V lost 5 bases and J lost 7, with 6 bases in between. The germline V gene has CDR1 LNHDA and CDR2 SQIVND (reference sequence). The CDR3 loop is CASSHKNIQYF. CDR3 DNA: TGTGCCAGTAGTCACAAGAACATTCAGTACTTC.

The rearrangement joins TRBV6-6 to TRBJ2-5, with 7 bases identical to TRBD1. The CDR3 is 15 amino acids. Germline-derived CDR1 and CDR2 are MNHNY and SVGAGI (reference sequence). The V and J ends lost 6 bases and 2 bases, in that order; junction bases with no gene match: 9. In DNA form, the CDR3 reads TGTGCCAGCAGCCCCGGGACAGCCACTCAAGAGACCCAGTACTTC. Translating it yields CASSPGTATQETQYF.